This T cell receptor beta chain was observed in a study of T cell clonality in common variable immunodeficiency. Sequencing was performed with immunoSEQ multiplex PCR; in TCRdb, only in-frame clones are kept and a portion is missing. The sample has over 30,000 clones, none seen only once. Germline CDR1 reads SGHRS; CDR2 reads YFSETQ. V gave up 4 bases and J gave up 3 bases, with 14 bases separating them. The CDR3 runs to 14 residues. Whole-study findings and limits: Common variable immunodeficiency TCR beta sequences reportedly had fewer deletions and N-nucleotide insertions. Compared with healthy controls, CVID subjects showed increased TCRbeta clonality, mostly in about a third.

Notes on this clone: What it binds is not known. The CDR3 extends 3 residues past the end of the read, so its final part is completed from the germline J gene.

Patients had low serum IgG, IgA and/or IgM and specific antibody deficiency. Caucasian heritage predominated among both patients and controls. Donors gave roughly 4.5 to 8.5 ml heparinized peripheral whole blood. The chain has TRBV5-1 and TRBJ2-7; maybe TRBD1 (6 bases). This sequence originates from a human donor with common variable immunodeficiency. The sequenced material came from peripheral blood mononuclear cells. CDR3 sequence: CASSTQGYIYEQYF. The CDR3 bases that were read are TGCGCCAGCAGCACTCAGGGGTACATCTACGAG.